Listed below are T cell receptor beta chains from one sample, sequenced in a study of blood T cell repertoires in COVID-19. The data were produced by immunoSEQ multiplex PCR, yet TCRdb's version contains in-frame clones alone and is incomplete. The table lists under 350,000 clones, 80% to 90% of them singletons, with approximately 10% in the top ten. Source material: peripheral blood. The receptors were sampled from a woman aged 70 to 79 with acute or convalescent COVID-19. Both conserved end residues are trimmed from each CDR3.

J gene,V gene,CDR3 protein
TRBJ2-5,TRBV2,ASSSQGARETQY
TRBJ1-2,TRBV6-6,ASIAQPNYGYT
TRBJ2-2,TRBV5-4,ASLDRGTGELF
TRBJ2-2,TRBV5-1,ASRPAAVTGELF
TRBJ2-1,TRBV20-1,SASLTGVNEQF
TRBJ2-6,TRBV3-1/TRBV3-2,ASSQGAGRGANVLT
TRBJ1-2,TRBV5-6,ASSLGPGGENYGYT
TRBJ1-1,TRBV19,ASSQGPLNTEAF
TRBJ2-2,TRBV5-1,ASKGTLNTGELF
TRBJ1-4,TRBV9,ASSVTANEKLF
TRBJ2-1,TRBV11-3,ASSLEFGQGGGEQF
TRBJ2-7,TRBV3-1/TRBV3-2,ASSRTSGTYEQY
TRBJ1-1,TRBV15,ATSTWDTSNTEAF
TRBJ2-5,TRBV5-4,ASSLEGGGSRETQY
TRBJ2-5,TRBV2,ASNQGSQETQY
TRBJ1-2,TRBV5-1,ASSLEGARNYGYT
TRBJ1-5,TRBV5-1,ASSPLTGANQPQH
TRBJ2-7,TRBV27,ASSEGGRSYEQY
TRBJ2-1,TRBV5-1,ASSLGGLAGEEQF
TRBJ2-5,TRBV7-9,ASSDGHIQETQY
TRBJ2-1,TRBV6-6,ASSPRGSGGYTYNEQF
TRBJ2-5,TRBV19,ASTPKQGAGETQY
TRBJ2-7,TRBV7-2,ASSHGSTYEQY
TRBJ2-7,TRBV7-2,ASSLREGLYEQY
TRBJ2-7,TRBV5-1,ASRPSGQGSSEQY
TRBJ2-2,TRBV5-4,ASSLGGQSNTGELF